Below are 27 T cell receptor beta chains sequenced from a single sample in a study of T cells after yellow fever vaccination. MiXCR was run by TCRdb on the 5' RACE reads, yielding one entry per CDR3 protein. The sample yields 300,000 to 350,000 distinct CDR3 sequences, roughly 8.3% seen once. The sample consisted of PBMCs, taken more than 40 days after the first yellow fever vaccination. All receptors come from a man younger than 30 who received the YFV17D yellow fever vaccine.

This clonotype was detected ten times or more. CDR3 in DNA: TGCGCCAGCAGCACCGGTCGTATTGGGGTGGAGACCCAGTACTTC. Translated, it gives CASSTGRIGVETQYF. The gene calls are TRBV5-1 and TRBJ2-5; no definite D call. CDR1 is SGHRS, CDR2 YFSETQ, per germline. V lost 4 bases, J lost 5 bases, and 18 bases lay in between. This CDR3 contains 15 residues.

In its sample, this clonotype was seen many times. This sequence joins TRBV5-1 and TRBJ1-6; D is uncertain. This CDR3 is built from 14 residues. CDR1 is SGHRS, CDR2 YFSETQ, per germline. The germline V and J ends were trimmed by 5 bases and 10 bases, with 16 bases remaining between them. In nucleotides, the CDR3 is TGCGCCAGCAGGGCCGAAGGTTATGGATCACCCCTCCACTTT. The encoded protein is CASRAEGYGSPLHF.

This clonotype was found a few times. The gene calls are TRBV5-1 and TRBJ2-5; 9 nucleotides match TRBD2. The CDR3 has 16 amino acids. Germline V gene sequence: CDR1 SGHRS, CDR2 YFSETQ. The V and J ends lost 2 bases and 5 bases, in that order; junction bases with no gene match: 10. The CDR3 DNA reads TGCGCCAGCAGCTTCTCTGGCGCGGGGGGGCGGGAGACCCAGTACTTC. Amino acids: CASSFSGAGGRETQYF.

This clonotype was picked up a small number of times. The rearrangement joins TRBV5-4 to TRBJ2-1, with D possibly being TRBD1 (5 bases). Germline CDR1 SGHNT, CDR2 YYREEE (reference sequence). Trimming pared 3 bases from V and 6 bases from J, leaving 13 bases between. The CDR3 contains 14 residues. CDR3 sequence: CASSYGAQGNEQFF. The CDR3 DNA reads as TGTGCCAGCAGCTATGGGGCCCAGGGCAATGAGCAGTTCTTC.

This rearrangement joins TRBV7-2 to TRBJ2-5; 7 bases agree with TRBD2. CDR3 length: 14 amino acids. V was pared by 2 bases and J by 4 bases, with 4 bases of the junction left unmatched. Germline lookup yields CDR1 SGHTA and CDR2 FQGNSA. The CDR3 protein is CASSLLRGGETQYF. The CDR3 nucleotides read TGTGCCAGCAGCTTACTGCGCGGGGGAGAGACCCAGTACTTC.

The CDR3 nucleotides are TGTGCCACCAGCAGGGTCGAGACAGGGGAATTTGGCTACACCTTC. Translation gives CATSRVETGEFGYTF. The rearrangement joins TRBV15 to TRBJ1-2; TRBD1 matches at 8 bases. The germline V gene encodes CDR1 LNHNV and CDR2 YYDKDF (reference sequence). The junction had 10 bases not matched to a gene; V was cut back by 3 bases and J by 7 bases. The CDR3 has 15 residues.

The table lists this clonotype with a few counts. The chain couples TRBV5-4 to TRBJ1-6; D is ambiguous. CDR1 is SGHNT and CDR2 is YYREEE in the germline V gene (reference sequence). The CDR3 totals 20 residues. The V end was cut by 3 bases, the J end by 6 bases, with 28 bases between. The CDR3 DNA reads TGTGCCAGCAGCTCTCTTAGTGGCCGACCGGGTCGGGAGGGTAATTCACCCCTCCACTTT. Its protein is CASSSLSGRPGREGNSPLHF.

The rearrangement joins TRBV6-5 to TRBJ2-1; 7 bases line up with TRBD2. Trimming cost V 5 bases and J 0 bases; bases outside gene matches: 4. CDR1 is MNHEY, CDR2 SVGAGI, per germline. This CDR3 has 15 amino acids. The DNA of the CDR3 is TGTGCCAGCAGTCCCGGGAGGAGCTCCTACAATGAGCAGTTCTTC. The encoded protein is CASSPGRSSYNEQFF.

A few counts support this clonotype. The CDR3 loop reads CASSQVQGAGELFF. The CDR3 DNA follows: TGTGCCAGCAGCCAAGTTCAGGGCGCCGGGGAGCTGTTTTTT. The chain couples TRBV4-2 to TRBJ2-2, with a weak D call TRBD1 (5 bases). V shed 1 base and J shed 6 bases, with 9 bases lying between them. Germline CDR1 reads LGHNA; CDR2 reads YNFKEQ. CDR3 length equals 14 residues.

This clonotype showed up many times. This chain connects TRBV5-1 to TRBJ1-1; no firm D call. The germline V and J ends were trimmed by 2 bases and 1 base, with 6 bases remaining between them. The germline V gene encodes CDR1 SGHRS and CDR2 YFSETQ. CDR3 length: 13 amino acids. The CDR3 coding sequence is TGCGCCAGCAGCTTACCAGAGAACACTGAAGCTTTCTTT. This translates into CASSLPENTEAFF. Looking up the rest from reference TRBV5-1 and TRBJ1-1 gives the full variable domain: KAGVTQTPRYLIKTRGQQVTLSCSPISGHRSVSWYQQTPGQGLQFLFEYFSETQRNKGNFPGRFSGRQFSNSRSEMNVSTLELGDSALYLCASSLPENTEAFFGQGTRLTVV.

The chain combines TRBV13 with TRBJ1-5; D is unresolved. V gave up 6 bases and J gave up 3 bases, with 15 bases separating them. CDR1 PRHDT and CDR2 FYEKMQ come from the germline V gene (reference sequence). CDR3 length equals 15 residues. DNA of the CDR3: TGTGCCAGCAGTACACGCGGGGAACCCAATCAGCCCCAGCATTTT. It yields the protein CASSTRGEPNQPQHF. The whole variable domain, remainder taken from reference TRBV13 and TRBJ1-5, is AAGVIQSPRHLIKEKRETATLKCYPIPRHDTVYWYQQGPGQDPQFLISFYEKMQSDKGSIPDRFSAQQFSDYHSELNMSSLELGDSALYFCASSTRGEPNQPQHFGDGTRLSIL.

The CDR3 DNA follows: TGTGCCAGCAGAGCCGGACTAGAGCTGTTTTTT. It codes for CASRAGLELFF. This chain connects TRBV6-6 to TRBJ2-2; possible D gene TRBD2, 6 bases. CDR1 and CDR2 from the germline V gene are MNHNY and SVGAGI (reference sequence). The CDR3 is made up of 11 amino acids. V was clipped by 6 bases and J by 11 bases, with 10 bases between them.

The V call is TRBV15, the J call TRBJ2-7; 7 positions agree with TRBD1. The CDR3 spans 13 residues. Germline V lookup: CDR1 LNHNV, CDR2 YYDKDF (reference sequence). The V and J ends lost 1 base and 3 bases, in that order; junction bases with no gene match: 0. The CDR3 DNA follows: TGTGCCACCAGCAGAGGGGACAGCTACGAGCAGTACTTC. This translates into CATSRGDSYEQYF.

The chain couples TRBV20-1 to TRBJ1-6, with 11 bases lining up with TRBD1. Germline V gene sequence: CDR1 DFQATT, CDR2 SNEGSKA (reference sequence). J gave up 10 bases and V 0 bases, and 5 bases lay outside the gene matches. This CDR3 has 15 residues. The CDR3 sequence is CSARDRGQGDSPLHF. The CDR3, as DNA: TGCAGTGCTAGAGATAGGGGACAGGGGGACTCACCCCTCCACTTT.

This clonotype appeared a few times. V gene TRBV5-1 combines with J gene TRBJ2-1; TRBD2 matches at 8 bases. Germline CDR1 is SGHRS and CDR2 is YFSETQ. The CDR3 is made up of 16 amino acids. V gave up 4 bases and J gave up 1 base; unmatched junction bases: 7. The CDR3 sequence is CASSPTGTSSYNEQFF. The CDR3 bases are TGCGCCAGCAGCCCGACCGGGACTAGTTCCTACAATGAGCAGTTCTTC.

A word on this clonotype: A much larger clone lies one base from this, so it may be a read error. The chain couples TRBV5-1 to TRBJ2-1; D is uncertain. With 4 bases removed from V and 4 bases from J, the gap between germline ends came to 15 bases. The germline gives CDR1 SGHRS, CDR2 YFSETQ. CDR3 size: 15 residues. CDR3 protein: CASSPGGTWYNEQFF. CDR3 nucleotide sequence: TGCGCCAGCAGCCCTGGCGGTACATGGTACAATGAGCAGTTCTTC. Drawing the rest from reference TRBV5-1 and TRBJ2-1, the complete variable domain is KAGVTQTPRYLIKTRGQQVTLSCSPISGHRSVSWYQQTPGQGLQFLFEYFSETQRNKGNFPGRFSGRQFSNSRSEMNVSTLELGDSALYLCASSPGGTWYNEQFFGPGTRLTVL.

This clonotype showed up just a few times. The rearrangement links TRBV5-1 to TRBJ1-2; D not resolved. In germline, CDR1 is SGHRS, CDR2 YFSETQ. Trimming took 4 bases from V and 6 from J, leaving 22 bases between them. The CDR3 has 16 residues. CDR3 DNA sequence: TGCGCCAGCAGCCCCGAGGCCGTGACCAGCCCCCATGGCTACACCTTC. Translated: CASSPEAVTSPHGYTF.

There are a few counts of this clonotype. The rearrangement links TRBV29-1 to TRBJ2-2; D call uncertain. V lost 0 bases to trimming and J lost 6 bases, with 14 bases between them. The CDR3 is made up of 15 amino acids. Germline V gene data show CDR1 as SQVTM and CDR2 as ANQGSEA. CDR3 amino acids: CSVEDSRGGPGELFF. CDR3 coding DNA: TGCAGCGTTGAAGATTCGAGAGGTGGGCCCGGGGAGCTGTTTTTT.

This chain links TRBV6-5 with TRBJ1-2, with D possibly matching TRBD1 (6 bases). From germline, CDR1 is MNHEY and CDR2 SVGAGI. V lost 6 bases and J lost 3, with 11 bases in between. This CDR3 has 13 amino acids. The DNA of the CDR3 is TGTGCCAGCAGCATGGACAGCCACTATGGCTACACCTTC. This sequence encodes CASSMDSHYGYTF.

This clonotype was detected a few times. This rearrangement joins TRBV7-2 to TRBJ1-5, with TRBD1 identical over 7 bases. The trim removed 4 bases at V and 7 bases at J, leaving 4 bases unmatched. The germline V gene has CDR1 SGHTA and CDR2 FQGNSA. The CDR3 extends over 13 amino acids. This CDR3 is CASSSRQGQPQHF. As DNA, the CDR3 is TGTGCCAGCAGCTCACGACAGGGCCAGCCCCAGCATTTT. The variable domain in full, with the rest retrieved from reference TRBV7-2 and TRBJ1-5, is GAGVSQSPSNKVTEKGKDVELRCDPISGHTALYWYRQSLGQGLEFLIYFQGNSAPDKSGLPSDRFSAERTGGSVSTLTIQRTQQEDSAVYLCASSSRQGQPQHFGDGTRLSIL.

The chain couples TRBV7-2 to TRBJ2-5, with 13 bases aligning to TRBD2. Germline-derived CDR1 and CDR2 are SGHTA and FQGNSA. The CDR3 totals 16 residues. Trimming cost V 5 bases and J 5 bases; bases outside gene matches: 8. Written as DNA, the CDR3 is TGTGCCAGCAGCCGGCGGACTAGCGGGGGTGCGGAGACCCAGTACTTC. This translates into CASSRRTSGGAETQYF.

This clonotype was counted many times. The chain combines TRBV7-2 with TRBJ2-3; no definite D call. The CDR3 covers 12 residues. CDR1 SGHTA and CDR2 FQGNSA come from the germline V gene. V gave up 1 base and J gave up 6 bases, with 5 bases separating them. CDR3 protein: CASSLDPDTQYF. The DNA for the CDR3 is TGTGCCAGCAGCTTAGATCCGGATACGCAGTATTTT.

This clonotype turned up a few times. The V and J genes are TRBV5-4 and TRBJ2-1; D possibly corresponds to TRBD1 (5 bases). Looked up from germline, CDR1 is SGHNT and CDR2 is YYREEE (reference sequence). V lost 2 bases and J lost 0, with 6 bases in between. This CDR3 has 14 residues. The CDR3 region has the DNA TGTGCCAGCAGCTTTACAGGCTCCTACAATGAGCAGTTCTTC. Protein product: CASSFTGSYNEQFF.

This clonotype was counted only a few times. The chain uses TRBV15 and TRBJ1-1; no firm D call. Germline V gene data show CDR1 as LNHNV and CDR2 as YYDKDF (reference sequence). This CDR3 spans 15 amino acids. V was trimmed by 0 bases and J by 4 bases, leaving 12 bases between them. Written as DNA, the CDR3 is TGTGCCACCAGCAGAGATGGGAGTGGGAGCACTGAAGCTTTCTTT. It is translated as CATSRDGSGSTEAFF. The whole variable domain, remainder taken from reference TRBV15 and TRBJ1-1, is DAMVIQNPRYQVTQFGKPVTLSCSQTLNHNVMYWYQQKSSQAPKLLFHYYDKDFNNEADTPDNFQSRRPNTSFCFLDIRSPGLGDTAMYLCATSRDGSGSTEAFFGQGTRLTVV.

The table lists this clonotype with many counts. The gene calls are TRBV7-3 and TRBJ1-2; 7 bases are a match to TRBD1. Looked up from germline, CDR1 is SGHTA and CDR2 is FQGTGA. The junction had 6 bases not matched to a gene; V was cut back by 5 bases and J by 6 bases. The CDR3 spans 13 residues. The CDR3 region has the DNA TGTGCCAGCAGCCGCAGGGGGGGCGATGGCTACACCTTC. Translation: CASSRRGGDGYTF.

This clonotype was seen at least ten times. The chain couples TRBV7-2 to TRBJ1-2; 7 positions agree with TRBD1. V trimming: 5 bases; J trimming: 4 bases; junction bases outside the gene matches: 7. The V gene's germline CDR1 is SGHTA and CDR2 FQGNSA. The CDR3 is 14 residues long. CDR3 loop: CASSTTTGTYGYTF. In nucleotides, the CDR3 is TGTGCCAGCAGCACCACGACAGGGACCTATGGCTACACCTTC.

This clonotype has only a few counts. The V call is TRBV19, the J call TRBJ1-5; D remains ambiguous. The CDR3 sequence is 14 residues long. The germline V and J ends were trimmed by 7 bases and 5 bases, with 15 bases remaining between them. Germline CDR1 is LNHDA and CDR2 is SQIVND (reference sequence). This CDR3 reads CASNELYSHQPQHF. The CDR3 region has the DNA TGTGCCAGTAACGAGTTATATTCCCATCAGCCCCAGCATTTT.